This T cell receptor beta chain emerged from a study of breast tumors, draining lymph nodes, adjacent tissues. Study observations and caveats: Tumor and nontumor repertoires were significantly more similar in luminal-like than in basal-like breast cancer. Most tumor T cells seemingly derive from lymph node, then expand in tumor. Tumor TCR diversity was below lymph nodes but above nontumor tissue. Data only fit, rather than demonstrated, lymph node origin of most tumor T cells.

In TCRdb, the multiplex PCR reads were re-called with MiXCR into one record per CDR3 protein. The repertoire includes around 300,000 distinct CDR3 sequences, roughly 31% of them detected once, and 0.85% to 1.3% sits in the top ten. Samples came from axillary lymph nodes draining the breast cancer. This clonotype was recorded many times. Its specificity is not known. In germline, CDR1 is SQVTM, CDR2 ANQGSEA. The CDR3 spans 21 residues. With V trimmed by 5 bases and J by 4 bases, 24 bases remained unmatched. The rearrangement links TRBV29-1 to TRBJ2-7; 15 bases map to TRBD2. Input material: axillary lymph node tissue. The clonotype was recovered from a female donor with breast cancer. Some clones in this sample may be carry-over from other donors' samples. The CDR3 DNA is TGCAGCGTTCAACGAGACAACGGGGCGAGTGGACTAGCGGGAGGGGTTTACGAGCAGTACTTC. This gives the protein CSVQRDNGASGLAGGVYEQYF.